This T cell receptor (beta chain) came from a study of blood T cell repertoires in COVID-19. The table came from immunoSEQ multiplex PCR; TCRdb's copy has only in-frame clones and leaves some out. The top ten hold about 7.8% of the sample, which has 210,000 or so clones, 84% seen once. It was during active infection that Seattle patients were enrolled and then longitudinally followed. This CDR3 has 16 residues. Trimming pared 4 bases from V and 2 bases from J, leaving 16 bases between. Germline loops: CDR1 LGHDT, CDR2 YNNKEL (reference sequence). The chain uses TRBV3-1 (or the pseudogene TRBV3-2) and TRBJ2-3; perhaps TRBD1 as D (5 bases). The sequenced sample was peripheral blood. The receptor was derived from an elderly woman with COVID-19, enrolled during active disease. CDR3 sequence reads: CASSLAGAKLTDTQYF. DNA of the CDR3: TGTGCCAGCAGCCTCGCTGGGGCGAAACTCACAGATACGCAGTATTTT.